Below, 31 T cell receptor beta chains from the same sample are listed, as sequenced in a study of cytomegalovirus exposure and HLA in healthy donors. It was with 60 Vbeta and 13 Jbeta primers that the PCR ran. Generated by immunoSEQ multiplex PCR, the TCRdb table keeps only in-frame clones and is missing some. In total, the table holds around 100,000 clones. The source material was PBMCs. All receptors derive from a man aged 45-65 years in good health and CMV-seronegative.

The chain joins TRBV9 to TRBJ2-3, with D uncertain. This CDR3 has 13 amino acids. V was trimmed by 6 bases and J by 2 bases, leaving 10 bases between them. Germline V gene lookup returns CDR1 SGDLS and CDR2 YYNGEE. CDR3 in amino acids: CASTRIDTDTQYF. CDR3 DNA: TGTGCCAGCACGCGGATCGACACAGATACGCAGTATTTT.

This chain links TRBV5-1 with TRBJ2-3, with 9 positions matching TRBD1. This CDR3 spans 16 amino acids. V shed 3 bases, J shed 0 bases, and the junction held 5 bases outside the gene matches. Germline V gene sequence: CDR1 SGHRS, CDR2 YFSETQ. This chain's CDR3 is CASSSKQGASTDTQYF. Here the CDR3 DNA reads TGCGCCAGCAGCTCAAAACAGGGGGCGAGCACAGATACGCAGTATTTT. Using reference TRBV5-1 and TRBJ2-3 for the parts outside the CDR3, the full variable domain is KAGVTQTPRYLIKTRGQQVTLSCSPISGHRSVSWYQQTPGQGLQFLFEYFSETQRNKGNFPGRFSGRQFSNSRSEMNVSTLELGDSALYLCASSSKQGASTDTQYFGPGTRLTVL.

The rearrangement joins TRBV19 to TRBJ1-1; D is ambiguous. From germline, CDR1 is LNHDA and CDR2 SQIVND (reference sequence). V lost 7 bases and J lost 7, with 22 bases in between. This CDR3 is built from 15 residues. The CDR3 DNA sequence: TGTGCCAGTATCACTCCTCGGAGTAGCCGATTTGAAGCTTTCTTT. Protein product: CASITPRSSRFEAFF.

The chain has TRBV29-1 and TRBJ1-2; D remains ambiguous. Germline values: CDR1 SQVTM, CDR2 ANQGSEA. This CDR3 comprises 14 residues. The V end lost 6 bases, the J end lost 0 bases, and 14 bases lay between the germline ends. The CDR3 loop reads CSVQDSGANYGYTF. The CDR3 DNA reads as TGCAGCGTCCAAGACTCCGGAGCTAACTATGGCTACACCTTC.

J is TRBJ2-5 and V is TRBV29-1; 8 positions match TRBD2. Germline V gives CDR1 SQVTM, CDR2 ANQGSEA. The CDR3 length is 12 residues. V lost 2 bases, J lost 5 bases, and 1 base stayed unmatched. The CDR3 reads CSVERLAETQYF. The CDR3, as DNA: TGCAGCGTTGAAAGACTAGCGGAGACCCAGTACTTC.

The chain employs TRBV4-3 and TRBJ2-3; 10 nucleotides match TRBD2. In germline, CDR1 is LGHNA, CDR2 YSLEER. CDR3 length: 20 amino acids. Trimming cost V 1 base and J 2 bases; bases outside gene matches: 15. CDR3 coding DNA: TGCGCCAGCAGCCAAGTACTGACAGGGGCTAGCGGGAGCCCCACAGATACGCAGTATTTT. Encoded protein: CASSQVLTGASGSPTDTQYF.

This chain connects TRBV11-3 to TRBJ1-2; D remains ambiguous. CDR1 is SGHNT, CDR2 YENEEA, per germline. Trimming pared 0 bases from V and 8 bases from J, leaving 10 bases between. The CDR3 has 13 amino acids. CDR3 amino acids: CASSLDIRAGYTF. CDR3 bases: TGTGCCAGCAGCTTAGATATCCGAGCCGGCTACACCTTC.

The CDR3 DNA is TGTGCCATCAGTGAAGGCAGGGAGGCCTATGGCTACACCTTC. Translating it yields CAISEGREAYGYTF. This chain joins TRBV10-3 and TRBJ1-2, with D possibly TRBD1 on 5 matching bases. Germline assignment: CDR1 ENHRY and CDR2 SYGVKD. This CDR3 comprises 14 residues. V lost 3 bases to trimming and J lost 4 bases, with 12 bases between them.

The chain links TRBV7-2 to TRBJ2-7; D perhaps matches TRBD1 (5 bases). Germline V gene sequence: CDR1 SGHTA, CDR2 FQGNSA. Trimming stripped 3 bases from V and 6 bases from J, with 12 bases between. The CDR3 has 13 residues. This CDR3 is CASSFEFQGEQYF. The CDR3 bases are TGTGCCAGCAGCTTTGAGTTCCAGGGCGAGCAGTACTTC.

The J gene is TRBJ2-1, the V gene TRBV5-1; perhaps TRBD2 as D (6 bases). The germline gives CDR1 SGHRS, CDR2 YFSETQ. The CDR3 spans 15 residues. The ends were cut back, 0 bases at V and 4 bases at J, with 11 bases in the middle. The CDR3 here is CASSLAGEAYNEQFF. For the CDR3, the DNA is TGCGCCAGCAGCTTGGCGGGGGAGGCGTACAATGAGCAGTTCTTC.

This rearrangement joins TRBV10-3 to TRBJ2-7, with 8 bases aligning to TRBD2. This CDR3 spans 13 amino acids. The germline CDR1 and CDR2 sequences are ENHRY and SYGVKD. The V segment lost 5 bases and the J segment 5 bases; nucleotides outside the gene matches: 5. The CDR3: CAISISGGDEQYF. CDR3 DNA: TGTGCCATCAGTATTTCCGGGGGGGACGAGCAGTACTTC.

The chain recombines TRBV9 with TRBJ2-5; possibly TRBD2 for D (5 bases). Germline CDR1 SGDLS, CDR2 YYNGEE. The CDR3 spans 15 residues. V shed 1 base and J shed 4 bases, with 14 bases lying between them. CDR3 loop: CASSVYGEPGETQYF. In DNA form, the CDR3 reads TGTGCCAGCAGCGTATACGGGGAGCCGGGAGAGACCCAGTACTTC.

V is TRBV9 and J is TRBJ2-5; D ambiguous. V lost 4 bases and J 2 bases, leaving 12 bases between the germline ends. Germline CDR1 SGDLS, CDR2 YYNGEE. The CDR3 has 14 amino acids. The CDR3 region is CASSPRLRQETQYF. The CDR3 region has the DNA TGTGCCAGCAGCCCTCGTCTACGGCAAGAGACCCAGTACTTC.

The J gene is TRBJ1-2, the V gene TRBV4-3; 7 nucleotides line up with TRBD1. Germline trimming cut 3 bases from V and 2 bases from J; bases unmatched to any gene: 6. Germline V lookup: CDR1 LGHNA, CDR2 YSLEER. There are 15 residues in the CDR3. The CDR3 reads CASSQETGWNYGYTF. For the CDR3, the DNA is TGCGCCAGCAGCCAGGAGACAGGGTGGAACTATGGCTACACCTTC.

The rearrangement links TRBV14 to TRBJ1-1, with D possibly being TRBD1 (5 bases). Between the trimmed V and J ends, which lost 6 bases and 1 base, there was a span of 9 bases. Per the germline V gene, CDR1 is SGHDN and CDR2 is FVKESK. The CDR3 is made up of 13 amino acids. CDR3 sequence (DNA): TGTGCCAGCAGACGACAGCGGAACACTGAAGCTTTCTTT. This sequence encodes CASRRQRNTEAFF.

The rearrangement joins TRBV11-3 to TRBJ1-2; 7 bases match TRBD1. Losses at the gene ends were 4 bases for V and 7 bases for J; bases not matched to a gene: 15. The CDR3 is 16 amino acids. Germline V gene data show CDR1 as SGHNT and CDR2 as YENEEA. The CDR3 loop is CASSWRQGGLGAGYTF. The CDR3 DNA follows: TGTGCCAGCAGCTGGCGACAGGGAGGCTTGGGGGCTGGCTACACCTTC.

The gene calls are TRBV4-3 and TRBJ2-3; 11 bases match TRBD2. This CDR3 has 16 amino acids. Germline V gives CDR1 LGHNA, CDR2 YSLEER. With 0 bases clipped from V and 11 bases from J, the junction kept 10 bases outside the gene matches. Here the CDR3 DNA reads TGCGCCAGCAGCCAAGATCTGACTAGCGGGGAGATGTTGCAGTATTTT. Translated, it gives CASSQDLTSGEMLQYF.

The rearrangement links TRBV5-1 to TRBJ2-5, with TRBD1 as a possible D gene (6 bases). Germline V gene data show CDR1 as SGHRS and CDR2 as YFSETQ. V dropped 4 bases and J dropped 3 bases, with 19 bases sitting between them. The CDR3 loop spans 16 amino acids. The chain's CDR3 is CASSRSPDRIKETQYF. As DNA, the CDR3 is TGCGCCAGCAGCCGCTCCCCGGACAGAATTAAAGAGACCCAGTACTTC. The complete variable domain, with remaining parts taken from reference TRBV5-1 and TRBJ2-5, reads KAGVTQTPRYLIKTRGQQVTLSCSPISGHRSVSWYQQTPGQGLQFLFEYFSETQRNKGNFPGRFSGRQFSNSRSEMNVSTLELGDSALYLCASSRSPDRIKETQYFGPGTRLLVL.

The DNA of the CDR3 is TGTGCCAGTAGTGCGGACAGGGGAGATACGCAGTATTTT. The encoded protein is CASSADRGDTQYF. The chain uses TRBV19 and TRBJ2-3; 9 bases fit TRBD1. Germline CDR1 LNHDA, CDR2 SQIVND (reference sequence). The CDR3 covers 13 residues. With V trimmed by 5 bases and J by 5 bases, 2 bases remained unmatched.

The rearrangement links TRBV6-1 to TRBJ1-5; D is perhaps TRBD1 (5 bases). CDR1 and CDR2 from the germline V gene are MNHNS and SASEGT. The CDR3 is made up of 17 amino acids. V was cut by 4 bases and J by 0 bases, with 16 bases left in between. The CDR3 nucleotides read TGTGCCAGCAGTGCTAGAGGTGACAGCTATAGCAATCAGCCCCAGCATTTT. Its protein product is CASSARGDSYSNQPQHF.

The rearrangement uses TRBV2 and TRBJ1-1; no clear D gene. V lost 5 bases to trimming and J lost 1 base, with 14 bases between them. This CDR3 is 15 amino acids long. CDR1 is SNHLY and CDR2 is FYNNEI in the germline V gene. The CDR3, as DNA: TGTGCCAGCAGTCTTGCTTTGACGGGGAACACTGAAGCTTTCTTT. Amino acid sequence: CASSLALTGNTEAFF.

The V call is TRBV5-4, the J call TRBJ1-2, with 7 bases identical to TRBD1. The CDR3 covers 14 residues. The V segment lost 0 bases and the J segment 6 bases; nucleotides outside the gene matches: 5. The germline V gene encodes CDR1 SGHNT and CDR2 YYREEE (reference sequence). CDR3 DNA: TGTGCCAGCAGCTTGGCGGCAGGGGGTGATGGCTACACCTTC. Protein: CASSLAAGGDGYTF.

A note on this clone: The same CDR3 also results from other DNA sequences found in this sample. The V call is TRBV7-8, the J call TRBJ2-7; D may be TRBD2 (6 bases). This CDR3 spans 14 amino acids. The germline gives CDR1 SGHVS, CDR2 FQNEAQ. V lost 1 base and J 1 base, leaving 8 bases between the germline ends. The CDR3 protein is CASSLVGGSYEQYF. The CDR3 DNA is TGTGCCAGCAGCTTAGTCGGGGGTTCCTACGAGCAGTACTTC.

This sequence joins TRBV10-3 and TRBJ1-2, with TRBD1 matching over 11 bases. Trimming at V came to 4 bases and at J to 5 bases, leaving 3 bases not matched to a gene. Looked up from germline, CDR1 is ENHRY and CDR2 is SYGVKD. The CDR3 is 14 amino acids. CDR3 DNA sequence: TGTGCCATCAGTGTAGGACAGGGGGCATATGGCTACACCTTC. Its translation is CAISVGQGAYGYTF.

The CDR3 sequence is CASSQGIGGRDTQYF. The CDR3 coding sequence is TGTGCCAGCAGCCAAGGGATAGGGGGAAGAGATACGCAGTATTTT. The chain carries TRBV14 and TRBJ2-3; a possible D gene is TRBD1 (6 bases). V lost 1 base and J 5 bases, leaving 13 bases between the germline ends. Per germline, CDR1 SGHDN and CDR2 FVKESK. The CDR3 extends over 15 amino acids.

This chain connects TRBV19 to TRBJ2-2, with TRBD2 matching 12 bases. In germline, CDR1 is LNHDA, CDR2 SQIVND (reference sequence). The CDR3 extends over 15 amino acids. J lost 4 bases, V lost 6 bases, and 3 bases had no gene match. CDR3 nucleotides: TGTGCCAGTAGAAGGACTAGCGGGGTCACCGGGGAGCTGTTTTTT. Translating gives CASRRTSGVTGELFF.

The rearrangement uses TRBV5-1 and TRBJ1-4; tentatively, D is TRBD1 (5 bases). The germline V gene encodes CDR1 SGHRS and CDR2 YFSETQ. There are 15 residues in the CDR3. Trimming pared 2 bases from V and 6 bases from J, leaving 14 bases between. The CDR3 nucleotides are TGCGCCAGCAGCTTTACAGGACGAGACGATGAAAAACTGTTTTTT. Translated, it gives CASSFTGRDDEKLFF.

J is TRBJ2-7 and V is TRBV29-1; D is ambiguous. From germline, CDR1 is SQVTM and CDR2 ANQGSEA. This CDR3 is built from 12 residues. Trimming left V 7 bases short and J 3 bases short, with 13 bases between. In DNA, the CDR3 is TGCAGCGGCGGCAAGGATAACTACGAGCAGTACTTC. This sequence encodes CSGGKDNYEQYF.

The chain uses TRBV29-1 and TRBJ2-5; maybe TRBD2 (6 bases). This CDR3 is 14 amino acids long. Between the trimmed V and J ends, which lost 0 bases and 3 bases, there was a span of 11 bases. Germline loops: CDR1 SQVTM, CDR2 ANQGSEA. The CDR3 DNA sequence: TGCAGCGTTGAAGAACCAGGACTAAAAGAGACCCAGTACTTC. Translated: CSVEEPGLKETQYF.

V and J are TRBV4-3 and TRBJ2-2, with 13 positions matching TRBD2. The CDR3 sequence is 16 residues long. Germline-derived CDR1 and CDR2 are LGHNA and YSLEER. V was clipped by 4 bases and J by 7 bases; unmatched bases: 6. CDR3 residues: CASSLLAGGLDGELFF. As DNA, the CDR3 is TGCGCCAGCAGCCTACTAGCGGGAGGGCTAGACGGGGAGCTGTTTTTT.

The chain joins TRBV7-6 to TRBJ1-2, with D perhaps matching TRBD1 (6 bases). The CDR3 extends over 15 amino acids. Trimming removed 3 bases from V and 2 bases from J, with 13 bases in between. The V gene's germline CDR1 is SGHVS and CDR2 FNYEAQ. This CDR3 is CASSFQQGPNYGYTF. CDR3 DNA sequence: TGTGCCAGCAGCTTTCAACAGGGACCCAACTATGGCTACACCTTC.